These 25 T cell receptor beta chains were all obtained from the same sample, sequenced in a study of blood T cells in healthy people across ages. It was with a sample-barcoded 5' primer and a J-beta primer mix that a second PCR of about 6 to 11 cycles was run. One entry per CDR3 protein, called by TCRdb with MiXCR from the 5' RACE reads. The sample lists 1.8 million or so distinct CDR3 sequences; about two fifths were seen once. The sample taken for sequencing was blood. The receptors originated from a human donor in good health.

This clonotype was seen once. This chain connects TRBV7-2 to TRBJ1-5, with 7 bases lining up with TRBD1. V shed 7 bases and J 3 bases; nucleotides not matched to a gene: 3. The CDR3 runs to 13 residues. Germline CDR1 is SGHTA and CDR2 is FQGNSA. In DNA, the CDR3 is TGTGCCAGCAACAGGGGCGTCAATCAGCCCCAGCATTTT. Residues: CASNRGVNQPQHF. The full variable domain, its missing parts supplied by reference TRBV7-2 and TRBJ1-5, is GAGVSQSPSNKVTEKGKDVELRCDPISGHTALYWYRQSLGQGLEFLIYFQGNSAPDKSGLPSDRFSAERTGGSVSTLTIQRTQQEDSAVYLCASNRGVNQPQHFGDGTRLSIL.

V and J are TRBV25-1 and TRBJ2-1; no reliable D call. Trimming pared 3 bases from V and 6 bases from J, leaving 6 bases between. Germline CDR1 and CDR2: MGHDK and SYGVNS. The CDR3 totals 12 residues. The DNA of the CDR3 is TGTGCCAGCAGTGACTGGGCCAATGAGCAGTTCTTC. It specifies CASSDWANEQFF.

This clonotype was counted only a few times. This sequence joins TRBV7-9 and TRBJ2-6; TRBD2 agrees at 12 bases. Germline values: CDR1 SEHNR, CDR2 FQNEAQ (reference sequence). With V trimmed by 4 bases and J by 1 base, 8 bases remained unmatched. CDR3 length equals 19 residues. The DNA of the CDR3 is TGTGCCAGCAGCTCACTAGCGGGGGGCCGTTCTTCTGGGGCCAACGTCCTGACTTTC. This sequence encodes CASSSLAGGRSSGANVLTF. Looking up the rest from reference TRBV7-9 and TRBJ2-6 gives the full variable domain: DTGVSQNPRHKITKRGQNVTFRCDPISEHNRLYWYRQTLGQGPEFLTYFQNEAQLEKSRLLSDRFSAERPKGSFSTLEIQRTEQGDSAMYLCASSSLAGGRSSGANVLTFGAGSRLTVL.

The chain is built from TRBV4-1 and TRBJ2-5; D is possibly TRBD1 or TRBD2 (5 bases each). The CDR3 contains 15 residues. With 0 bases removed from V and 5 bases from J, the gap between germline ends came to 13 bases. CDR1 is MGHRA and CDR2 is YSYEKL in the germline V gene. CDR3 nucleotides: TGCGCCAGCAGCCAAGATCCGGGGCCTCCGGAGACCCAGTACTTC. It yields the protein CASSQDPGPPETQYF.

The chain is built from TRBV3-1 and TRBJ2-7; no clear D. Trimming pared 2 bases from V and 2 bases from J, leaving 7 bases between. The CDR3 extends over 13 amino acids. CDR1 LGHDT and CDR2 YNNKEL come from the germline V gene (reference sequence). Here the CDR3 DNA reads TGTGCCAGCAGCCAAAGGACCCCCTACGAGCAGTACTTC. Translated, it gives CASSQRTPYEQYF.

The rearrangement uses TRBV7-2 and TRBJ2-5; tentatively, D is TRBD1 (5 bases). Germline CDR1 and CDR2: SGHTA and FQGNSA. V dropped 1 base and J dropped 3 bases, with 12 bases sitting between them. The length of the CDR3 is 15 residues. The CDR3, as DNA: TGTGCCAGCAGCTTAGTATCGGCCAGGGAAGAGACCCAGTACTTC. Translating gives CASSLVSAREETQYF.

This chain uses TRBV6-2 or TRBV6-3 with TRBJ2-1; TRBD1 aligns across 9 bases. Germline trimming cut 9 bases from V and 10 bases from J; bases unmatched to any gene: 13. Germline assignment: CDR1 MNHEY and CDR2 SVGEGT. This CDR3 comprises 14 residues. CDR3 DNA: TGTGCCAGTAAGGACAGGGGAGAGGTCCGAGAGCAGTTCTTC. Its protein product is CASKDRGEVREQFF.

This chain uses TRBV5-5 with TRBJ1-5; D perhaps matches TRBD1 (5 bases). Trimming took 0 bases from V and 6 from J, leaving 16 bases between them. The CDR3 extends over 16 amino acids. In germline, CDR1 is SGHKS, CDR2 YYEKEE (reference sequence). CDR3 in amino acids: CASSLGAWQGAQPQHF. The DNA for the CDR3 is TGTGCCAGCAGCTTGGGAGCGTGGCAGGGCGCTCAGCCCCAGCATTTT.

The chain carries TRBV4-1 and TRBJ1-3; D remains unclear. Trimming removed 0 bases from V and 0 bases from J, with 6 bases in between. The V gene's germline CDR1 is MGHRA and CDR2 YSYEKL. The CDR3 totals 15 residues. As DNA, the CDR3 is TGCGCCAGCAGCCAAGACACTAGCTCTGGAAACACCATATATTTT. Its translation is CASSQDTSSGNTIYF.

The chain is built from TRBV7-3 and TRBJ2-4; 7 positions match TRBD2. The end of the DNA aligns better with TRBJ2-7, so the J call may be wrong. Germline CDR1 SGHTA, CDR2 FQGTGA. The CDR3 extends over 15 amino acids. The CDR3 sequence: CASSLGGGPLYEQYF. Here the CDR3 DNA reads TGTGCCAGCAGCTTAGGGGGGGGACCGCTCTACGAGCAGTACTTC.

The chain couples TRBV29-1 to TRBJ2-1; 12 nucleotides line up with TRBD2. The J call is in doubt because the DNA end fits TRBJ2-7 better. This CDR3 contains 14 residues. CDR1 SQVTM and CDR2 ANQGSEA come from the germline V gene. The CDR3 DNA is TGCAGCGTGGAGACTAGCGGGGGATACAATGAGCAGTACTTC. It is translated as CSVETSGGYNEQYF.

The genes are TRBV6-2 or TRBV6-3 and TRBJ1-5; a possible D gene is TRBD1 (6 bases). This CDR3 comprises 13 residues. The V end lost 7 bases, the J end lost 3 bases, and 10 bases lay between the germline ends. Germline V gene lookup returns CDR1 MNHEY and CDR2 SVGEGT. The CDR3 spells CASKDRPNQPQHF. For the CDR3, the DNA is TGTGCCAGCAAGGACAGACCCAATCAGCCCCAGCATTTT.

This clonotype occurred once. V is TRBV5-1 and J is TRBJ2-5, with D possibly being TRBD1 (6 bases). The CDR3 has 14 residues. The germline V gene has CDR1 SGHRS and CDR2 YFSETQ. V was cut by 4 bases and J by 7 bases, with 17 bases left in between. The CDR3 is CASSPRTATGTQYF. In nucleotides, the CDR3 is TGCGCCAGCAGCCCAAGGACAGCCACGGGGACCCAGTACTTC.

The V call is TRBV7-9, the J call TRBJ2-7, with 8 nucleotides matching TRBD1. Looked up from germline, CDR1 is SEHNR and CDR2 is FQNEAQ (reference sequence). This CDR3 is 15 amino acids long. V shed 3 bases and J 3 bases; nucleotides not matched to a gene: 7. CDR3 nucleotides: TGTGCCAGCAGCTTCCAGACAGGGGTGGTCTACGAGCAGTACTTC. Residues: CASSFQTGVVYEQYF.

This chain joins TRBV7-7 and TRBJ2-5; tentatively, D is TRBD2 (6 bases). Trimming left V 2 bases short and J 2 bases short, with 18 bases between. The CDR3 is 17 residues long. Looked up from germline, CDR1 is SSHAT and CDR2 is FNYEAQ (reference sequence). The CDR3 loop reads CASSLSGGFGKQETQYF. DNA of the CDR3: TGTGCCAGCAGCTTATCTGGGGGGTTCGGGAAACAAGAGACCCAGTACTTC.

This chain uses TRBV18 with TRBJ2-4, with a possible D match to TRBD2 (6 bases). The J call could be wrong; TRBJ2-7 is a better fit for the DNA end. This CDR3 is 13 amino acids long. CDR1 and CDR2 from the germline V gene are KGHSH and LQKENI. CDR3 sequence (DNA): TGTGCCAGCTCATCATTGGAGGGTTACGAGCAGTACTTC. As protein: CASSSLEGYEQYF.

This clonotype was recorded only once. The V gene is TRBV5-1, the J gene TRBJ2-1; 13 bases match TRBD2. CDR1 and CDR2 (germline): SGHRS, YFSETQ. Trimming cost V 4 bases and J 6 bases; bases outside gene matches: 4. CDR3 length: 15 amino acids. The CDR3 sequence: CASSEGLAGINEQFF. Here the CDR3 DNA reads TGCGCCAGCAGCGAGGGACTAGCGGGGATCAATGAGCAGTTCTTC. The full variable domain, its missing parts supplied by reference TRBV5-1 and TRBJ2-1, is KAGVTQTPRYLIKTRGQQVTLSCSPISGHRSVSWYQQTPGQGLQFLFEYFSETQRNKGNFPGRFSGRQFSNSRSEMNVSTLELGDSALYLCASSEGLAGINEQFFGPGTRLTVL.

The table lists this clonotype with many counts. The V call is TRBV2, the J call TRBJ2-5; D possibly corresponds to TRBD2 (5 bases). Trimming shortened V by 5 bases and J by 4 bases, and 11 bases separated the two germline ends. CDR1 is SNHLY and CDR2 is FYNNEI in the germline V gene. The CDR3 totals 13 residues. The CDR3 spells CASSRGRGETQYF. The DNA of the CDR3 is TGTGCCAGCAGTCGCGGCCGGGGAGAGACCCAGTACTTC.

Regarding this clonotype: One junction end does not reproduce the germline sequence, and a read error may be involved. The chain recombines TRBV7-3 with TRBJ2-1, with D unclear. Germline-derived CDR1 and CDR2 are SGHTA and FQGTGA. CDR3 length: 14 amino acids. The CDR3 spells CASSLISSSNEQFF. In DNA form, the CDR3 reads TGCGCCAGCAGCTTAATCAGTAGTTCCAATGAGCAGTTTTTC.

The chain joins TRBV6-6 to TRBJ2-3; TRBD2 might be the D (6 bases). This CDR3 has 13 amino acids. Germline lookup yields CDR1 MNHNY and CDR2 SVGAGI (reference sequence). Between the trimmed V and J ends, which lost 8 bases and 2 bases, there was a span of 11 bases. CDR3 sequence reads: CASGGWDTDTQYF. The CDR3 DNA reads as TGTGCCAGCGGGGGGTGGGACACAGATACGCAGTATTTT.

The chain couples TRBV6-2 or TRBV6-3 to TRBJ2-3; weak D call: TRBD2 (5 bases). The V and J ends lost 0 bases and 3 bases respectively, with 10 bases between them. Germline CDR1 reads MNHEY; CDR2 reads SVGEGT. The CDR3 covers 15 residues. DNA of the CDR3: TGTGCCAGCAGTTACTCGTATGGGAGTACAGATACGCAGTATTTT. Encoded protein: CASSYSYGSTDTQYF.

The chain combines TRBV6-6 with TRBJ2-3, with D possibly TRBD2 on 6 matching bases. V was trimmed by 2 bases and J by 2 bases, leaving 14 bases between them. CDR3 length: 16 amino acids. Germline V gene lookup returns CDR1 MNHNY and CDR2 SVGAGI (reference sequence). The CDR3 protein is CASSYEGSGYTDTQYF. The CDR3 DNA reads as TGTGCCAGCAGTTACGAAGGTAGCGGATACACAGATACGCAGTATTTT.

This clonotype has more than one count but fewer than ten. CDR3 sequence (DNA): TGTGCCAGCAGTTACTCTGGTCCGGCCGAGAACATTCAGTACTTC. This encodes CASSYSGPAENIQYF. The J gene is TRBJ2-4, the V gene TRBV6-5; no firm D call. V was pared by 0 bases and J by 7 bases, with 13 bases between. The germline V gene has CDR1 MNHEY and CDR2 SVGAGI. CDR3 length equals 15 residues.

The CDR3 spells CSARDLAGGITQETQYF. The CDR3 bases are TGCAGTGCTAGAGATCTAGCGGGGGGAATTACCCAAGAGACCCAGTACTTC. The chain has TRBV20-1 and TRBJ2-5, with 11 positions matching TRBD2. This CDR3 is 17 amino acids long. V shed 0 bases and J 1 base; nucleotides not matched to a gene: 7. The germline CDR1 and CDR2 sequences are DFQATT and SNEGSKA (reference sequence).

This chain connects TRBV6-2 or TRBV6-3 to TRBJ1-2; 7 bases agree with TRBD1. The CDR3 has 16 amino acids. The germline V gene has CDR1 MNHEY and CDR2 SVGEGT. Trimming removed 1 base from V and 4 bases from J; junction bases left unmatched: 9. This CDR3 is CASSYWDSRSTYGYTF. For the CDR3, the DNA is TGTGCCAGCAGTTACTGGGACAGCCGATCTACCTATGGCTACACCTTC.